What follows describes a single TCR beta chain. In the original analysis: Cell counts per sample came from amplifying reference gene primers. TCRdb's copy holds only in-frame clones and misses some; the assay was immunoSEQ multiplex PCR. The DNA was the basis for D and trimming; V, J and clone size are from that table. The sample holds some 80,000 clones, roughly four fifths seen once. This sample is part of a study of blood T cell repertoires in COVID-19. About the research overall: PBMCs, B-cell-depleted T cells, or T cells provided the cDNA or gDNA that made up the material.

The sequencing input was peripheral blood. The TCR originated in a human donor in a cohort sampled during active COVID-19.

CDR3 loop: CASIRDREMNTEAFF. In DNA, the CDR3 is TGTGCCAGCATTCGGGACAGAGAAATGAACACTGAAGCTTTCTTT. The chain employs TRBV2 and TRBJ1-1; 7 bases agree with TRBD1. V gave up 7 bases and J gave up 0 bases; unmatched junction bases: 8. CDR1 is SNHLY, CDR2 FYNNEI, per germline. This CDR3 is 15 amino acids long.